These 30 T cell receptor beta chains were all obtained from the same sample, sequenced in a study of blood T cell repertoires in COVID-19 (dated by TCRdb to 2019 to 2021). The library was made by the immunoSEQ multiplex PCR assay. As stored in TCRdb, this immuneACCESS dataset retains in-frame rearrangements with V and J assigned. A fraction of the clones does not appear; measured against another copy, unresolved V genes explain less than half of the discrepancy, and the remainder lacks a known reason. Within this sample are some 80,000 clones, with about four fifths of them counted one time only. 5.4% of the sample belongs to the ten largest clones. Material for sequencing was peripheral blood. Every receptor here comes from a woman of 80 years or more with active or convalescent COVID-19.

The CDR3 reads CASSWDRGVQPQHF. CDR3 in DNA: TGTGCCAGCAGCTGGGACAGGGGTGTTCAGCCCCAGCATTTT. The gene calls are TRBV5-5 and TRBJ1-5; TRBD1 matches at 10 bases. The CDR3 covers 14 residues. V was pared by 3 bases and J by 6 bases, with 3 bases of the junction left unmatched. Looked up from germline, CDR1 is SGHKS and CDR2 is YYEKEE (reference sequence). The variable domain in full, with the rest retrieved from reference TRBV5-5 and TRBJ1-5, is DAGVTQSPTHLIKTRGQQVTLRCSPISGHKSVSWYQQVLGQGPQFIFQYYEKEERGRGNFPDRFSARQFPNYSSELNVNALLLGDSALYLCASSWDRGVQPQHFGDGTRLSIL.

The V call is TRBV5-6, the J call TRBJ2-3, with D possibly TRBD2 on 5 matching bases. Germline CDR1 and CDR2: SGHDT and YYEEEE. V lost 2 bases and J lost 2, with 12 bases in between. The CDR3 has 15 amino acids. The CDR3 nucleotides are TGTGCCAGCAGCTTAGGACTGACATCCACAGATACGCAGTATTTT. Translated: CASSLGLTSTDTQYF.

The V and J genes are TRBV28 and TRBJ2-7; TRBD1 matches 9 bases. J gave up 4 bases and V 3 bases, and 31 bases lay outside the gene matches. There are 23 residues in the CDR3. Looked up from germline, CDR1 is MDHEN and CDR2 is SYDVKM. The DNA for the CDR3 is TGTGCCAGCAGTTTTCCCTTCCCAATTGCTGTCCCGGGACAGGGTCAAGTCGGGTACGAGCAGTACTTC. The encoded protein is CASSFPFPIAVPGQGQVGYEQYF.

The chain combines TRBV6-5 with TRBJ1-2; TRBD1 matches 9 bases. Germline V gene sequence: CDR1 MNHEY, CDR2 SVGAGI. J was trimmed by 8 bases and V by 4 bases; bases with no gene match: 5. The CDR3 contains 13 residues. CDR3 nucleotides: TGTGCCAGCAGTTTTGGTACAGGGGGCGGCTACACCTTC. Its translation: CASSFGTGGGYTF.

The chain combines TRBV18 with TRBJ2-7; 10 bases align to TRBD2. Germline trimming cut 5 bases from V and 5 bases from J; bases unmatched to any gene: 12. The V gene's germline CDR1 is KGHSH and CDR2 LQKENI. CDR3 length equals 16 residues. The CDR3 DNA reads as TGTGCCAGCTCAACCCTCTCCGGGACTAGCGCCGACGAGCAGTACTTC. Protein product: CASSTLSGTSADEQYF.

This sequence joins TRBV19 and TRBJ2-5, with unresolved D. The CDR3 is 15 residues long. Between the trimmed V and J ends, which lost 7 bases and 4 bases, there was a span of 19 bases. The germline CDR1 and CDR2 sequences are LNHDA and SQIVND (reference sequence). The CDR3 DNA reads TGTGCCAGTACCTATAGCTGGCCCCCTGGAGAGACCCAGTACTTC. It yields the protein CASTYSWPPGETQYF.

The gene calls are TRBV6-6 and TRBJ2-5; D is uncertain. Looked up from germline, CDR1 is MNHNY and CDR2 is SVGAGI (reference sequence). The CDR3 sequence is 15 residues long. Trimming took off 7 bases at V and 5 bases at J, with 20 bases between the two ends. CDR3 sequence reads: CASTPAGTRSETQYF. CDR3 DNA sequence: TGTGCCAGCACTCCTGCCGGAACTCGGAGTGAGACCCAGTACTTC.

The genes are TRBV6-5 and TRBJ2-1; TRBD1 agrees at 8 bases. The CDR3 spans 15 residues. Germline V gene lookup returns CDR1 MNHEY and CDR2 SVGAGI. Losses at the gene ends were 5 bases for V and 3 bases for J; bases not matched to a gene: 6. The CDR3: CASSPRTGYYNEQFF. The CDR3, as DNA: TGTGCCAGCAGTCCCAGGACAGGGTACTACAATGAGCAGTTCTTC.

The J gene is TRBJ1-2, the V gene TRBV9; TRBD1 agrees at 7 bases. Germline V lookup: CDR1 SGDLS, CDR2 YYNGEE. CDR3 length: 16 residues. Unmatched junction bases numbered 9, after V lost 3 bases and J lost 1 base. The CDR3 here is CASSAGGTHFNYGYTF. Here the CDR3 DNA reads TGTGCCAGCAGCGCAGGGGGAACCCATTTTAACTATGGCTACACCTTC.

The gene calls are TRBV13 and TRBJ1-6; perhaps TRBD1 as D (5 bases). The V end was cut by 0 bases, the J end by 8 bases, with 8 bases between. The CDR3 is 14 amino acids. In germline, CDR1 is PRHDT, CDR2 FYEKMQ (reference sequence). CDR3 residues: CASSLGWDYSPLHF. The CDR3 bases are TGTGCCAGCAGCTTAGGCTGGGACTATTCACCCCTCCACTTT. Looking up the rest from reference TRBV13 and TRBJ1-6 gives the full variable domain: AAGVIQSPRHLIKEKRETATLKCYPIPRHDTVYWYQQGPGQDPQFLISFYEKMQSDKGSIPDRFSAQQFSDYHSELNMSSLELGDSALYFCASSLGWDYSPLHFGNGTRLTVT.

This rearrangement joins TRBV4-3 to TRBJ2-4; D may be TRBD2 (6 bases). The CDR3 is 15 amino acids. Germline V gives CDR1 LGHNA, CDR2 YSLEER. V was shortened by 1 base and J by 0 bases, with 7 bases between the two germline ends. The CDR3 DNA reads as TGCGCCAGCAGCCAAGGGGGGGTAGCCAAAAACATTCAGTACTTC. Amino acids: CASSQGGVAKNIQYF.

Written as DNA, the CDR3 is TGTGCCAGCAGCTTCGAAGGGCTAGCGGGGTTTAGCTCCTACGAGCAGTACTTC. Its translation: CASSFEGLAGFSSYEQYF. V and J are TRBV7-8 and TRBJ2-7, with 9 bases identical to TRBD2. Germline CDR1 and CDR2: SGHVS and FQNEAQ. The CDR3 runs to 18 residues. The J segment lost 0 bases and the V segment lost 3 bases, leaving 12 bases of the junction unmatched. Together with reference TRBV7-8 and TRBJ2-7, the CDR3 gives the full variable domain: GAGVSQSPRYKVAKRGQDVALRCDPISGHVSLFWYQQALGQGPEFLTYFQNEAQLDKSGLPSDRFFAERPEGSVSTLKIQRTQQEDSAVYLCASSFEGLAGFSSYEQYFGPGTRLTVT.

The chain carries TRBV10-2 and TRBJ1-1; D is undetermined. CDR1 and CDR2 (germline): WSHSY, SAAADI. The CDR3 has 14 residues. The germline V and J ends were trimmed by 4 bases and 5 bases, with 14 bases remaining between them. The CDR3 nucleotides read TGCGCCAGCAGTGTGATGGGGTGGAGGACTGAAGCTTTCTTT. Residues: CASSVMGWRTEAFF.

This chain uses TRBV29-1 with TRBJ1-2; unclear D gene. The CDR3 contains 14 residues. Trimming removed 0 bases at V and 4 bases at J, with 12 bases between. The germline V gene encodes CDR1 SQVTM and CDR2 ANQGSEA. DNA of the CDR3: TGCAGCGTTGAAGATGACTACGACCCCTATGGCTACACCTTC. It specifies CSVEDDYDPYGYTF.

This rearrangement joins TRBV24-1 to TRBJ2-1, with 9 bases matching TRBD2. Germline V gene data show CDR1 as KGHDR and CDR2 as SFDVKD. Germline trimming cut 2 bases from V and 7 bases from J; bases unmatched to any gene: 5. The CDR3 consists of 15 residues. The CDR3 nucleotides read TGTGCCACCAGTGATTGGGCGGGAGGGCCGAATGAGCAGTTCTTC. Translating gives CATSDWAGGPNEQFF.

A single count supports this clone. The chain carries TRBV7-6 and TRBJ2-5; 8 bases are shared with TRBD2. From germline, CDR1 is SGHVS and CDR2 FNYEAQ. Trimming removed 2 bases from V and 2 bases from J; junction bases left unmatched: 7. The CDR3 has 16 amino acids. CDR3 amino acids: CASSLWSSGYQETQYF. The CDR3 DNA reads as TGTGCCAGCAGCTTATGGTCTAGCGGGTATCAAGAGACCCAGTACTTC.

The CDR3 DNA sequence: TGCAGCGTTCAGGTGGCGAACACTGAAGCTTTCTTT. Translating gives CSVQVANTEAFF. V and J are TRBV29-1 and TRBJ1-1; D uncertain. The CDR3 totals 12 residues. Trimming stripped 5 bases from V and 1 base from J, with 8 bases between. CDR1 is SQVTM, CDR2 ANQGSEA, per germline.

The chain joins TRBV19 to TRBJ2-1, with D perhaps matching TRBD1 (5 bases). Trimming stripped 3 bases from V and 4 bases from J, with 19 bases between. CDR3 length equals 17 residues. The germline CDR1 and CDR2 sequences are LNHDA and SQIVND (reference sequence). CDR3 loop: CASSIWEQVGYYNEQFF. Written as DNA, the CDR3 is TGTGCCAGTAGTATCTGGGAACAGGTTGGTTATTACAATGAGCAGTTCTTC.

V usage is TRBV18 and J usage is TRBJ2-7; tentatively, D is TRBD1 (6 bases). The CDR3 is 14 residues long. The V end lost 6 bases, the J end lost 4 bases, and 16 bases lay between the germline ends. Germline V gene lookup returns CDR1 KGHSH and CDR2 LQKENI. CDR3 nucleotide sequence: TGTGCCAGCTCCCAAACAGCAGACAGGTACGAGCAGTACTTC. Translating it yields CASSQTADRYEQYF.

The chain carries TRBV2 and TRBJ2-2; 9 nucleotides match TRBD2. The CDR3 contains 19 residues. The J segment lost 1 base and the V segment lost 0 bases, leaving 9 bases of the junction unmatched. Germline-derived CDR1 and CDR2 are SNHLY and FYNNEI. CDR3 sequence (DNA): TGTGCCAGCAGTGAAGCGCTTAGAACTAGCGGGTGGAACACCGGGGAGCTGTTTTTT. Translating gives CASSEALRTSGWNTGELFF.

The chain has TRBV18 and TRBJ1-5; 9 bases are shared with TRBD1. CDR1 is KGHSH and CDR2 is LQKENI in the germline V gene. The junction had 10 bases not matched to a gene; V was cut back by 3 bases and J by 10 bases. The CDR3 loop spans 15 amino acids. CDR3 in DNA: TGTGCCAGCTCACCTGGACAGGGGCCGCAAGGACCCCAGCATTTT. It codes for CASSPGQGPQGPQHF.

The chain joins TRBV5-5 to TRBJ2-3; maybe TRBD2 (5 bases). V was cut by 4 bases and J by 2 bases, with 26 bases left in between. The CDR3 totals 19 residues. The germline CDR1 and CDR2 sequences are SGHKS and YYEKEE (reference sequence). The CDR3 here is CASSLQILGSTPVTDTQYF. The CDR3 DNA reads as TGTGCCAGCAGCCTACAGATACTAGGGTCTACGCCCGTCACAGATACGCAGTATTTT.

CDR3: CASSQERVLSEKLFF. CDR3 DNA: TGTGCCAGCAGCCAGGAGAGGGTTTTGAGTGAAAAACTGTTTTTT. This chain connects TRBV14 to TRBJ1-4; unclear D gene. This CDR3 has 15 amino acids. V lost 3 bases and J 7 bases, leaving 15 bases between the germline ends. In germline, CDR1 is SGHDN, CDR2 FVKESK. The entire variable domain, with the rest obtained from reference TRBV14 and TRBJ1-4, is as follows: EAGVTQFPSHSVIEKGQTVTLRCDPISGHDNLYWYRRVMGKEIKFLLHFVKESKQDESGMPNNRFLAERTGGTYSTLKVQPAELEDSGVYFCASSQERVLSEKLFFGSGTQLSVL.

In its sample, this clone was seen a few times. The chain uses TRBV6-4 and TRBJ2-1, with D perhaps matching TRBD2 (5 bases). CDR3 length equals 15 residues. Germline assignment: CDR1 MRHNA and CDR2 SNTAGT. Trimming pared 0 bases from V and 9 bases from J, leaving 15 bases between. The CDR3 spells CASSDSYRRGREQFF. In nucleotides, the CDR3 is TGTGCCAGCAGTGACTCTTATCGTCGGGGTCGTGAGCAGTTCTTC.

This chain uses TRBV10-3 with TRBJ2-7, with TRBD2 matching 8 bases. After removal of 6 bases from V and 6 bases from J, the junction contained 13 bases not matched to a gene. The CDR3 is 15 amino acids. CDR1 and CDR2 (germline): ENHRY, SYGVKD. The chain's CDR3 is CAISDVSGIFGEQYF. The CDR3 DNA sequence: TGTGCCATCAGCGACGTTAGCGGGATTTTTGGCGAGCAGTACTTC.

This chain uses TRBV27 with TRBJ2-2, with TRBD1 identical over 7 bases. CDR1 is MNHEY, CDR2 SMNVEV, per germline (reference sequence). The CDR3 spans 16 residues. After removal of 6 bases from V and 3 bases from J, the junction contained 10 bases not matched to a gene. The CDR3 loop is CASRRAGGLHTGELFF. DNA of the CDR3: TGTGCCAGCAGACGCGCAGGGGGTCTCCACACCGGGGAGCTGTTTTTT.

This rearrangement joins TRBV5-6 to TRBJ1-5, with D perhaps TRBD1 (6 bases). CDR3 length: 16 amino acids. V gave up 6 bases and J gave up 0 bases, with 16 bases separating them. Germline assignment: CDR1 SGHDT and CDR2 YYEEEE. The CDR3 is CASTRSGVYSNQPQHF. CDR3 nucleotide sequence: TGTGCCAGCACCCGATCAGGGGTCTATAGCAATCAGCCCCAGCATTTT.

This clone has just a few counts. V usage is TRBV4-3 and J usage is TRBJ2-7; D perhaps matches TRBD2 (6 bases). Germline CDR1 and CDR2: LGHNA and YSLEER. V lost 0 bases to trimming and J lost 0 bases, with 12 bases between them. The CDR3 runs to 16 residues. In nucleotides, the CDR3 is TGCGCCAGCAGCCAAGATGTGGTAGCGGTCTCCTACGAGCAGTACTTC. Protein product: CASSQDVVAVSYEQYF.

The V gene is TRBV3-1 (or the pseudogene TRBV3-2), the J gene TRBJ2-3; D perhaps matches TRBD1 (6 bases). The V gene lost 1 base and the J gene lost 10 bases, with 18 bases spanning the gap. The CDR3 extends over 15 amino acids. Germline CDR1 and CDR2: LGHDT and YNNKEL (reference sequence). The CDR3 DNA sequence: TGTGCCAGCAGCCAAGTACACACCGGGACAACGGCGCAGTATTTT. This sequence encodes CASSQVHTGTTAQYF.

The chain joins TRBV21-1 to TRBJ1-6; the D segment call TRBD1 is taken from the table without a DNA check. TRBV21-1 is shown as a pseudogene. CDR3 length equals 19 residues. The CDR3 reads CASPRNPTGQSSYNSPLHF. Written as DNA, the CDR3 is TGTGCCAGCCCTAGGAACCCGACGGGACAAAGCTCCTATAATTCACCCCTCCACTTT.